Below, 30 T cell receptor beta chains from the same sample are listed, as sequenced in a study of blood T cell repertoires in COVID-19. Method: immunoSEQ multiplex PCR; TCRdb's copy keeps in-frame clones and lacks some. The sample comprises approximately 500,000 clones, approximately 85% of which are singletons, and about 3.2% rests with the top ten. The specimen was peripheral blood. The receptors shown here come from a human donor in a cohort sampled during active COVID-19.

In its sample, this clone was seen a few times. The chain carries TRBV6-6 and TRBJ1-5; unclear D gene. This CDR3 comprises 12 residues. Trimming stripped 3 bases from V and 6 bases from J, with 6 bases between. Per germline, CDR1 MNHNY and CDR2 SVGAGI (reference sequence). CDR3 amino acids: CASSYPSQPQHF. Here the CDR3 DNA reads TGTGCCAGCAGTTATCCGTCTCAGCCCCAGCATTTT.

This clone was detected a few times. Written as DNA, the CDR3 is TGTGCCTGGAGTGGGACAGGAGCTTATAATTCACCCCTCCACTTT. This codes for CAWSGTGAYNSPLHF. The genes are TRBV30 and TRBJ1-6, with 7 bases aligning to TRBD1. There are 15 residues in the CDR3. The germline gives CDR1 GTSNPN, CDR2 SVGIG (reference sequence). V was pared by 1 base and J by 4 bases, with 4 bases of the junction left unmatched.

The J gene is TRBJ2-3, the V gene TRBV3-1 (or the pseudogene TRBV3-2); TRBD2 agrees at 10 bases. There are 15 residues in the CDR3. In germline, CDR1 is LGHDT, CDR2 YNNKEL (reference sequence). Unmatched junction bases numbered 3, after V lost 2 bases and J lost 4 bases. For the CDR3, the DNA is TGTGCCAGCAGCCAAAGCGGGAGGGGGGCAGATACGCAGTATTTT. Translated, it gives CASSQSGRGADTQYF.

The V call is TRBV28, the J call TRBJ2-1, with D possibly matching TRBD1 (5 bases). The CDR3 length is 11 residues. The germline V and J ends were trimmed by 8 bases and 6 bases, with 8 bases remaining between them. CDR1 and CDR2 (germline): MDHEN, SYDVKM. The chain's CDR3 is CASEQGNEQFF. The DNA of the CDR3 is TGTGCCAGCGAGCAGGGCAATGAGCAGTTCTTC. Full variable domain (outside the CDR3, taken from reference TRBV28 and TRBJ2-1): DVKVTQSSRYLVKRTGEKVFLECVQDMDHENMFWYRQDPGLGLRLIYFSYDVKMKEKGDIPEGYSVSREKKERFSLILESASTNQTSMYLCASEQGNEQFFGPGTRLTVL.

A note on this clone: This CDR3 is also generated by other DNA sequences in the sample. V gene TRBV4-3 combines with J gene TRBJ2-2, with D hard to call. This CDR3 region has 15 residues. CDR1 and CDR2 (germline): LGHNA, YSLEER. V shed 3 bases and J shed 0 bases, with 8 bases lying between them. The CDR3 DNA follows: TGCGCCAGCAGCCAGGGCACCTCGAACACCGGGGAGCTGTTTTTT. It specifies CASSQGTSNTGELFF.

The chain is built from TRBV5-4 and TRBJ1-2; the D gene is possibly TRBD1 (5 bases). Trimming took off 4 bases at V and 2 bases at J, with 12 bases between the two ends. This CDR3 region has 14 residues. The V gene's germline CDR1 is SGHNT and CDR2 YYREEE (reference sequence). CDR3 protein: CASSPYGGNYGYTF. CDR3 coding DNA: TGTGCCAGCAGCCCGTACGGGGGGAACTATGGCTACACCTTC.

The count of this clone is one. The rearrangement uses TRBV9 and TRBJ2-5; no reliable D call. Trimming removed 2 bases at V and 3 bases at J, with 8 bases between. The CDR3 covers 13 residues. The germline CDR1 and CDR2 sequences are SGDLS and YYNGEE. CDR3: CASSVGEKETQYF. CDR3 in DNA: TGTGCCAGCAGCGTTGGAGAGAAAGAGACCCAGTACTTC.

The chain carries TRBV28 and TRBJ2-7; D possibly corresponds to TRBD1 (8 bases). The CDR3 has 14 amino acids. V lost 8 bases and J lost 4, with 18 bases in between. CDR1 and CDR2 (germline): MDHEN, SYDVKM. Written as DNA, the CDR3 is TGTGCCAGCCAGAAACAGGGGGGGCGATACGAGCAGTACTTC. Translation gives CASQKQGGRYEQYF.

The chain has TRBV2 and TRBJ2-1; the match to TRBD1 covers 7 bases. The CDR3 totals 15 residues. After removal of 6 bases from V and 0 bases from J, the junction contained 5 bases not matched to a gene. Looked up from germline, CDR1 is SNHLY and CDR2 is FYNNEI. The CDR3 spells CASRTGQSSYNEQFF. The CDR3 nucleotides are TGTGCCAGCAGAACGGGACAGAGCTCCTACAATGAGCAGTTCTTC. The variable domain in full, completed from reference TRBV2 and TRBJ2-1, reads EPEVTQTPSHQVTQMGQEVILRCVPISNHLYFYWYRQILGQKVEFLVSFYNNEISEKSEIFDDQFSVERPDGSNFTLKIRSTKLEDSAMYFCASRTGQSSYNEQFFGPGTRLTVL.

This chain uses TRBV7-8 with TRBJ2-3, with TRBD2 matching 11 bases. The junction had 8 bases not matched to a gene; V was cut back by 4 bases and J by 5 bases. The V gene's germline CDR1 is SGHVS and CDR2 FQNEAQ. CDR3 length: 16 amino acids. The CDR3 is CASSSGLAERGDTQYF. The CDR3 nucleotides are TGTGCCAGCAGCTCGGGACTAGCGGAGAGAGGAGATACGCAGTATTTT.

V usage is TRBV19 and J usage is TRBJ2-7, with TRBD1 matching over 7 bases. Trimming took 0 bases from V and 0 from J; bases not matched to a gene: 5. CDR3 size: 16 residues. CDR1 LNHDA and CDR2 SQIVND come from the germline V gene (reference sequence). CDR3 DNA sequence: TGTGCCAGTAGTATAGATACGGCAGGGGGCTCCTACGAGCAGTACTTC. The encoded protein is CASSIDTAGGSYEQYF.

V usage is TRBV5-4 and J usage is TRBJ1-2, with a weak D call TRBD1 (5 bases). Germline V gene lookup returns CDR1 SGHNT and CDR2 YYREEE (reference sequence). The CDR3 runs to 15 residues. Trimming removed 0 bases at V and 3 bases at J, with 12 bases between. The CDR3 protein is CASSLEAGPYYGYTF. As DNA, the CDR3 is TGTGCCAGCAGCTTGGAAGCAGGGCCATACTATGGCTACACCTTC.

The V call is TRBV9, the J call TRBJ2-1, with 8 bases that match TRBD2. The CDR3 spans 15 residues. Germline V CDR1 and CDR2: SGDLS, YYNGEE. With V trimmed by 4 bases and J by 5 bases, 8 bases remained unmatched. DNA for the CDR3: TGTGCCAGCAGCCCGACTAGCGCGAGGGACAATGAGCAGTTCTTC. It is translated as CASSPTSARDNEQFF.

The chain combines TRBV7-9 with TRBJ2-6; no clear D gene. Per germline, CDR1 SEHNR and CDR2 FQNEAQ (reference sequence). This CDR3 has 12 amino acids. V dropped 8 bases and J dropped 2 bases, with 4 bases sitting between them. The CDR3 DNA is TGTGCCAGCGCGGCTGGGGCCAACGTCCTGACTTTC. Its translation: CASAAGANVLTF.

The chain links TRBV7-8 to TRBJ2-5; 9 bases align to TRBD1. CDR3 length: 16 amino acids. Germline CDR1 and CDR2: SGHVS and FQNEAQ. V dropped 5 bases and J dropped 2; count of bases not matched to a gene: 9. The CDR3 DNA is TGTGCCAGCAGCCCTTTATGGGGGACAGGGCAAGAGACCCAGTACTTC. Protein: CASSPLWGTGQETQYF.

This clone was picked up a small number of times. This sequence joins TRBV2 and TRBJ1-6; D ambiguous. Trimming pared 4 bases from V and 9 bases from J, leaving 13 bases between. CDR1 is SNHLY and CDR2 is FYNNEI in the germline V gene. The CDR3 runs to 14 residues. The CDR3 spells CASSARVESSPLHF. CDR3 DNA sequence: TGTGCCAGCAGTGCGAGGGTAGAGAGTTCACCCCTCCACTTT. Full variable domain (rest looked up from reference TRBV2 and TRBJ1-6): EPEVTQTPSHQVTQMGQEVILRCVPISNHLYFYWYRQILGQKVEFLVSFYNNEISEKSEIFDDQFSVERPDGSNFTLKIRSTKLEDSAMYFCASSARVESSPLHFGNGTRLTVT.

This chain uses TRBV19 with TRBJ2-2; maybe TRBD2 (6 bases). Trimming removed 11 bases from V and 5 bases from J, with 6 bases in between. The length of the CDR3 is 10 residues. Germline V gives CDR1 LNHDA, CDR2 SQIVND (reference sequence). CDR3 sequence reads: CAAGTGELFF. Written as DNA, the CDR3 is TGTGCCGCGGGGACCGGGGAGCTGTTTTTT.

The V and J genes are TRBV14 and TRBJ1-3, with D hard to call. V shed 7 bases and J shed 1 base, with 11 bases lying between them. CDR1 and CDR2 from the germline V gene are SGHDN and FVKESK. The CDR3 loop spans 14 amino acids. The DNA of the CDR3 is TGTGCCAGCACCTCACACATTTCTGGAAACACCATATATTTT. Its protein is CASTSHISGNTIYF.

This chain links TRBV4-2 with TRBJ1-3; D remains unclear. Trimming stripped 2 bases from V and 0 bases from J, with 8 bases between. Germline values: CDR1 LGHNA, CDR2 YNFKEQ. CDR3 length equals 15 residues. The CDR3 sequence: CASSQIESSGNTIYF. The DNA of the CDR3 is TGTGCCAGCAGCCAAATCGAGAGCTCTGGAAACACCATATATTTT.

On this clone: Within the sample, other DNA sequences also encode this same CDR3. The J gene is TRBJ2-7, the V gene TRBV28; maybe TRBD2 (5 bases). V lost 6 bases and J 4 bases, leaving 7 bases between the germline ends. This CDR3 region has 11 residues. In germline, CDR1 is MDHEN, CDR2 SYDVKM. The CDR3: CASRRGYEQYF. CDR3 sequence (DNA): TGTGCCAGCAGACGAGGGTACGAGCAGTACTTC.

This clone has only a few counts. The chain employs TRBV27 and TRBJ1-4, with D perhaps TRBD1 (6 bases). Trimming removed 2 bases from V and 7 bases from J, with 17 bases in between. CDR1 and CDR2 from the germline V gene are MNHEY and SMNVEV (reference sequence). CDR3 size: 16 residues. The chain's CDR3 is CASSLRPGRGIEKLFF. CDR3 in DNA: TGTGCCAGCAGTTTACGACCAGGGAGGGGGATTGAAAAACTGTTTTTT.

On this clone itself: Other DNA sequences of this sample code for an identical CDR3. The chain employs TRBV30 and TRBJ2-3; D is ambiguous. The CDR3 spans 12 residues. Germline CDR1 is GTSNPN and CDR2 is SVGIG (reference sequence). The V end lost 5 bases, the J end lost 3 bases, and 9 bases lay between the germline ends. This CDR3 reads CAWSPATDTQYF. The CDR3 DNA sequence: TGTGCCTGGTCTCCAGCGACAGATACGCAGTATTTT.

This clone has only a few counts. The V gene is TRBV28, the J gene TRBJ2-7; 8 bases agree with TRBD1. Trimming took 4 bases from V and 6 from J; bases not matched to a gene: 14. CDR1 is MDHEN, CDR2 SYDVKM, per germline. CDR3 length: 16 amino acids. DNA for the CDR3: TGTGCCAGCAGTTCCCCCGGACAGGGCTTTGAGAGCGAGCAGTACTTC. Protein sequence: CASSSPGQGFESEQYF.

This clone has just one count. The rearrangement links TRBV9 to TRBJ1-4, with D uncertain. Trimming took 2 bases from V and 6 from J, leaving 11 bases between them. The CDR3 totals 14 residues. In germline, CDR1 is SGDLS, CDR2 YYNGEE. The CDR3 nucleotides are TGTGCCAGCAGCGTCCAACCAGAGGATGAAAAACTGTTTTTT. It encodes CASSVQPEDEKLFF. Drawing the rest from reference TRBV9 and TRBJ1-4, the complete variable domain is DSGVTQTPKHLITATGQRVTLRCSPRSGDLSVYWYQQSLDQGLQFLIQYYNGEERAKGNILERFSAQQFPDLHSELNLSSLELGDSALYFCASSVQPEDEKLFFGSGTQLSVL.

The V and J genes are TRBV10-3 and TRBJ2-2, with TRBD2 identical over 8 bases. This CDR3 spans 13 amino acids. The germline V gene has CDR1 ENHRY and CDR2 SYGVKD. With V trimmed by 11 bases and J by 5 bases, 7 bases remained unmatched. CDR3 region: CAALAEGTGELFF. CDR3 nucleotides: TGTGCCGCACTAGCGGAGGGGACCGGGGAGCTGTTTTTT.

This chain links TRBV9 with TRBJ1-4; TRBD1 agrees at 12 bases. Germline V CDR1 and CDR2: SGDLS, YYNGEE. The CDR3 totals 18 residues. Trimming cost V 3 bases and J 3 bases; bases outside gene matches: 9. CDR3 DNA: TGTGCCAGCAGCGCTGGGACAGGGGGCAAGGGAGCTAATGAAAAACTGTTTTTT. It is translated as CASSAGTGGKGANEKLFF.

This clone was picked up many times. The chain carries TRBV14 and TRBJ2-7; TRBD2 aligns across 7 bases. The germline V gene encodes CDR1 SGHDN and CDR2 FVKESK. V was pared by 4 bases and J by 3 bases, with 15 bases of the junction left unmatched. The CDR3 sequence is 17 residues long. The CDR3 region is CASSPLNRRERYYEQYF. CDR3 DNA: TGTGCCAGCAGCCCCCTGAATAGGCGGGAGCGATACTACGAGCAGTACTTC. Combining the CDR3 with reference TRBV14 and TRBJ2-7 gives the whole variable domain EAGVTQFPSHSVIEKGQTVTLRCDPISGHDNLYWYRRVMGKEIKFLLHFVKESKQDESGMPNNRFLAERTGGTYSTLKVQPAELEDSGVYFCASSPLNRRERYYEQYFGPGTRLTVT.

This clone was counted between two and nine times. This chain connects TRBV3-1 (or the pseudogene TRBV3-2) to TRBJ2-7, with 9 bases identical to TRBD1. This CDR3 region has 15 residues. CDR1 and CDR2 (germline): LGHDT, YNNKEL (reference sequence). Trimming removed 4 bases from V and 3 bases from J; junction bases left unmatched: 7. CDR3 loop: CASSPTGTGNYEQYF. The CDR3 bases are TGTGCCAGCAGCCCTACCGGGACAGGGAACTACGAGCAGTACTTC.

This chain connects TRBV6-5 to TRBJ2-7; tentatively, D is TRBD1 (7 bases). CDR1 is MNHEY and CDR2 is SVGAGI in the germline V gene. Trimming pared 6 bases from V and 2 bases from J, leaving 14 bases between. The CDR3 has 14 amino acids. In nucleotides, the CDR3 is TGTGCCAGCAGGAGGAGGGGACAGACCTACGAGCAGTACTTC. Protein sequence: CASRRRGQTYEQYF.

The chain couples TRBV14 to TRBJ2-1, with 11 bases matching TRBD2. The germline V gene encodes CDR1 SGHDN and CDR2 FVKESK. Trimming at V came to 5 bases and at J to 7 bases, leaving 7 bases not matched to a gene. The CDR3 length is 15 residues. The CDR3 nucleotides read TGTGCCAGCAGCTATCAACTAGCGGGAGTTAATGAGCAGTTCTTC. This sequence encodes CASSYQLAGVNEQFF.